This T cell receptor (beta chain) was captured in a study of cytomegalovirus exposure and HLA in healthy donors. About the research overall: The roughly 110 validation repertoires were reported in a later analysis to have been generated on the same platform as the 666 first-cohort repertoires. Study results and caveats: Associated with cytomegalovirus, according to the listing, were around 160 TCR beta chains. The tendency of first-cohort TCR clusters to co-occur in the 90 to 150 validation repertoires was the finding of a later analysis.

Remarks on this clone: What it recognizes is unknown.

The study drew the donors from its approximately 110-subject validation cohort, separate from the roughly 700-subject first cohort. Produced via immunoSEQ multiplex PCR; TCRdb's table is partial and in-frame only. The table shows some 320,000 clones, with 75% to 90% occurring only once. Germline-derived CDR1 and CDR2 are SGDLS and YYNGEE. The CDR3 consists of 17 residues. Deletions cut 0 bases from V and 4 bases from J, with 16 bases between. The sample was PBMCs. This receptor was taken from a woman aged 25 to 45 in good health and CMV-seropositive. The chain carries TRBV9 and TRBJ2-2, with D possibly matching TRBD2 (5 bases). The DNA of the CDR3 is TGTGCCAGCAGCGTAGGCGCGCGGGTTGGTGGCACCGGGGAGCTGTTTTTT. Protein product: CASSVGARVGGTGELFF.